This T cell receptor (beta chain) was identified in a study of tumor-infiltrating lymphocytes in oesophageal squamous cell carcinoma. TCRdb reanalysed the PCR reads using MiXCR and keeps one entry per CDR3 protein. The sample carries fewer than 20,000 distinct CDR3 sequences, under 45% recorded once. In its sample, this clonotype was seen many times. The V segment lost 2 bases and the J segment 2 bases; nucleotides outside the gene matches: 8. Looked up from germline, CDR1 is SGHTS and CDR2 is YDEGEE. The CDR3 extends over 17 amino acids. This sequence was found in a male donor with esophageal squamous cell carcinoma. What was sequenced was esophageal tumor tissue. This sequence joins TRBV5-8 and TRBJ2-3, with 10 positions matching TRBD2. The CDR3 loop is CASSFISGGDNTDTQYF. CDR3 sequence (DNA): TGTGCCAGCAGCTTCATCAGCGGGGGGGACAACACAGATACGCAGTATTTT.